The next 32 T cell receptor beta chains were all read from a single sample in a study of cytomegalovirus exposure and HLA in healthy donors. PCR used 60 Vbeta primers and 13 Jbeta primers. Sequenced by immunoSEQ multiplex PCR; TCRdb stores in-frame clones only, minus some. The table lists around 110,000 clones, around 86% of them singletons. Material: PBMCs. The receptors were sampled from a man aged 25 to 40 in good health and CMV-seronegative.

The V gene is TRBV5-1, the J gene TRBJ2-3; no definite D call. Per germline, CDR1 SGHRS and CDR2 YFSETQ. Trimming took off 0 bases at V and 5 bases at J, with 4 bases between the two ends. The CDR3 length is 12 residues. CDR3 nucleotide sequence: TGCGCCAGCAGCTTGGCCGGAGATACGCAGTATTTT. Its translation is CASSLAGDTQYF.

V is TRBV6-1 and J is TRBJ1-4, with a tentative D call TRBD1 (5 bases). Trimming left V 4 bases short and J 2 bases short, with 8 bases between. The germline gives CDR1 MNHNS, CDR2 SASEGT. CDR3 length equals 14 residues. This CDR3 reads CASSAGSTNEKLFF. The CDR3, as DNA: TGTGCCAGCAGTGCAGGGTCGACTAATGAAAAACTGTTTTTT.

This clone was counted a single time. The V gene is TRBV11-2, the J gene TRBJ1-1, with 8 positions matching TRBD1. The CDR3 contains 13 residues. Per germline, CDR1 SGHAT and CDR2 FQNNGV. J lost 7 bases, V lost 3 bases, and 4 bases had no gene match. The CDR3 DNA follows: TGTGCCAGCAGCTTCAGGGGGCGGATTGAAGCTTTCTTT. Amino acids: CASSFRGRIEAFF.

The V call is TRBV6-5, the J call TRBJ2-5, with 15 bases fitting TRBD2. The V segment lost 5 bases and the J segment 4 bases; nucleotides outside the gene matches: 2. The germline V gene encodes CDR1 MNHEY and CDR2 SVGAGI. The CDR3 extends over 15 amino acids. The CDR3 coding sequence is TGTGCCAGCAGTGGACTAGCGGGGGGGCCAGAGACCCAGTACTTC. Amino acids: CASSGLAGGPETQYF.

This rearrangement joins TRBV12-2 to TRBJ2-7; no DNA check was done on the table's D call, TRBD1. TRBV12-2 is tagged as a pseudogene. The CDR3 runs 15 residues. CDR3 region: CASRLRTGSSYEQYF. The CDR3 DNA is TGTGCAAGTCGCCTGAGGACAGGTAGCTCCTACGAGCAGTACTTC.

J is TRBJ2-1 and V is TRBV7-9; possible D gene TRBD2, 7 bases. Germline assignment: CDR1 SEHNR and CDR2 FQNEAQ (reference sequence). This CDR3 region has 16 residues. V lost 0 bases and J lost 6, with 15 bases in between. CDR3 region: CASSLALAGAGNEQFF. The CDR3 bases are TGTGCCAGCAGCTTAGCGCTCGCGGGGGCGGGCAATGAGCAGTTCTTC.

The genes are TRBV6-6 and TRBJ2-1, with 9 nucleotides matching TRBD1. Germline CDR1 MNHNY, CDR2 SVGAGI (reference sequence). After removal of 5 bases from V and 9 bases from J, the junction contained 11 bases not matched to a gene. The CDR3 contains 15 residues. CDR3: CASSPGTGRRSEQFF. CDR3 sequence (DNA): TGTGCCAGCAGTCCCGGGACAGGGAGACGAAGTGAGCAGTTCTTC.

V gene TRBV10-1 combines with J gene TRBJ2-7; TRBD2 agrees at 8 bases. The trim removed 3 bases at V and 5 bases at J, leaving 9 bases unmatched. This CDR3 has 15 amino acids. In germline, CDR1 is WNHNN, CDR2 SYGVQD (reference sequence). In DNA form, the CDR3 reads TGCGCCAGCAGTGAAACCCCGGGGGGGCGCGACGAGCAGTACTTC. Its translation is CASSETPGGRDEQYF.

The chain employs TRBV6-5 and TRBJ2-1; 8 bases are shared with TRBD1. CDR3 length: 14 residues. V dropped 7 bases and J dropped 10; count of bases not matched to a gene: 12. Germline V gene data show CDR1 as MNHEY and CDR2 as SVGAGI. The CDR3 reads CASTAGQVVREQFF. The CDR3 DNA sequence: TGTGCCAGCACCGCGGGACAGGTGGTCCGGGAGCAGTTCTTC.

The rearrangement joins TRBV11-2 to TRBJ2-5; the D gene is possibly TRBD1 (6 bases). This CDR3 region has 13 residues. Germline assignment: CDR1 SGHAT and CDR2 FQNNGV. CDR3 sequence reads: CVTSRDIQETQYF. The DNA for the CDR3 is TGTGTCACATCCCGGGACATCCAAGAGACCCAGTACTTC.

The chain links TRBV7-2 to TRBJ2-7; D is unresolved. Germline-derived CDR1 and CDR2 are SGHTA and FQGNSA. With 2 bases removed from V and 3 bases from J, the gap between germline ends came to 17 bases. The CDR3 is made up of 16 amino acids. In nucleotides, the CDR3 is TGTGCCAGCAGCTTAAGAACCGCTGGAGTTGGCTACGAGCAGTACTTC. Translation: CASSLRTAGVGYEQYF.

J is TRBJ2-1 and V is TRBV7-6; D ambiguous. The germline gives CDR1 SGHVS, CDR2 FNYEAQ. This CDR3 has 16 amino acids. Between the trimmed V and J ends, which lost 7 bases and 0 bases, there was a span of 16 bases. The chain's CDR3 is CASTPRGQSSYNEQFF. Written as DNA, the CDR3 is TGTGCCAGCACTCCGAGAGGCCAAAGCTCCTACAATGAGCAGTTCTTC.

This rearrangement joins TRBV5-5 to TRBJ2-5; perhaps TRBD2 as D (5 bases). The V gene lost 0 bases and the J gene lost 5 bases, with 8 bases spanning the gap. The V gene's germline CDR1 is SGHKS and CDR2 YYEKEE (reference sequence). The CDR3 covers 13 residues. This CDR3 is CASSLASSETQYF. In DNA, the CDR3 is TGTGCCAGCAGCTTGGCTAGCTCGGAGACCCAGTACTTC.

This clone was seen a handful of times. The J gene is TRBJ2-5, the V gene TRBV5-4, with a possible D match to TRBD1 (6 bases). The length of the CDR3 is 15 residues. Trimming cost V 0 bases and J 3 bases, with 12 bases left between them. Germline CDR1 and CDR2: SGHNT and YYREEE (reference sequence). This CDR3 reads CASSLEGGGEETQYF. The CDR3 DNA follows: TGTGCCAGCAGCTTGGAAGGGGGTGGAGAAGAGACCCAGTACTTC. Drawing the rest from reference TRBV5-4 and TRBJ2-5, the complete variable domain is ETGVTQSPTHLIKTRGQQVTLRCSSQSGHNTVSWYQQALGQGPQFIFQYYREEENGRGNFPPRFSGLQFPNYSSELNVNALELDDSALYLCASSLEGGGEETQYFGPGTRLLVL.

This rearrangement joins TRBV27 to TRBJ2-7; a possible D gene is TRBD2 (5 bases). The length of the CDR3 is 15 residues. Germline CDR1 is MNHEY and CDR2 is SMNVEV (reference sequence). Between the trimmed V and J ends, which lost 2 bases and 1 base, there was a span of 12 bases. CDR3 protein: CASSLRRAGSYEQYF. CDR3 bases: TGTGCCAGCAGTTTACGACGGGCGGGTTCCTACGAGCAGTACTTC.

The rearrangement uses TRBV5-6 and TRBJ2-3, with D perhaps TRBD1 (5 bases). CDR1 and CDR2 (germline): SGHDT, YYEEEE. V lost 5 bases and J lost 3, with 13 bases in between. The CDR3 is 14 amino acids. The CDR3 sequence: CASSYGHNTDTQYF. The CDR3 DNA sequence: TGTGCCAGCAGTTATGGACATAATACAGATACGCAGTATTTT.

V usage is TRBV6-5 and J usage is TRBJ1-5; 8 bases map to TRBD1. The CDR3 has 14 amino acids. The J segment lost 11 bases and the V segment lost 6 bases, leaving 12 bases of the junction unmatched. The germline V gene encodes CDR1 MNHEY and CDR2 SVGAGI. CDR3 sequence (DNA): TGTGCCAGCAGCCGACCAGGGGGCCTCGAATCCCAGCATTTT. Translation gives CASSRPGGLESQHF.

The chain has TRBV30 and TRBJ2-5; a weak D match, TRBD2 (6 bases). The DNA end is more similar to TRBJ2-7, so the J call may be wrong. Germline CDR1 reads GTSNPN; CDR2 reads SVGIG (reference sequence). The CDR3 length is 12 residues. In DNA form, the CDR3 reads TGTGCCTGGAGTCAAGCGGGTCCCGAGCAGTACTTC. Residues: CAWSQAGPEQYF.

The chain employs TRBV29-1 and TRBJ1-1; D possibly corresponds to TRBD1 (6 bases). Looked up from germline, CDR1 is SQVTM and CDR2 is ANQGSEA. Trimming stripped 5 bases from V and 5 bases from J, with 15 bases between. The CDR3 sequence is 13 residues long. CDR3 nucleotides: TGCAGCGTTCTGGGACACCCCGAGACTGAAGCTTTCTTT. It is translated as CSVLGHPETEAFF.

The table lists this clone with a count of one. The chain employs TRBV5-1 and TRBJ2-5, with D possibly TRBD2 on 6 matching bases. With the DNA end fitting TRBJ2-7 better, the J assignment may be wrong. The germline gives CDR1 SGHRS, CDR2 YFSETQ. CDR3 length: 14 residues. The CDR3 region has the DNA TGCGCCAGCAGCTTACTAGCTTTCGGCTACGAGCAGTACTTC. Translation gives CASSLLAFGYEQYF.

The J gene is TRBJ2-3, the V gene TRBV5-1; maybe TRBD2 (7 bases). The ends were cut back, 1 base at V and 0 bases at J, with 21 bases in the middle. Germline loops: CDR1 SGHRS, CDR2 YFSETQ. The CDR3 totals 19 residues. CDR3 in DNA: TGCGCCAGCAGCTTGTACCCCATGCGGGGGCCACCTAGCACAGATACGCAGTATTTT. Amino acid sequence: CASSLYPMRGPPSTDTQYF.

The chain uses TRBV4-2 and TRBJ2-7; 12 bases are shared with TRBD2. This CDR3 is 19 amino acids long. The V and J ends lost 1 base and 3 bases, in that order; junction bases with no gene match: 13. In germline, CDR1 is LGHNA, CDR2 YNFKEQ. As DNA, the CDR3 is TGTGCCAGCAGCCAAGGCCCCCCTTTGACTAGCGGGGGAGGCTACGAGCAGTACTTC. Its protein is CASSQGPPLTSGGGYEQYF.

The chain joins TRBV7-8 to TRBJ1-5; TRBD1 matches at 8 bases. The CDR3 is 16 residues long. Germline loops: CDR1 SGHVS, CDR2 FQNEAQ. Losses at the gene ends were 11 bases for V and 0 bases for J; bases not matched to a gene: 12. Here the CDR3 reads CASSGPGQASNQPQHF. The CDR3 DNA follows: TGTGCCTCATCGGGGCCGGGACAGGCTAGCAATCAGCCCCAGCATTTT.

This chain joins TRBV27 and TRBJ1-2; D is possibly TRBD1 (5 bases). Germline V gene sequence: CDR1 MNHEY, CDR2 SMNVEV (reference sequence). CDR3 size: 16 residues. Deletions cut 2 bases from V and 7 bases from J, with 20 bases between. The CDR3 DNA follows: TGTGCCAGCAGTTTAACCTTGGGGCAGGGAAGGAGTGGCTACACCTTC. Its translation is CASSLTLGQGRSGYTF.

The chain carries TRBV10-3 and TRBJ2-2; 9 bases align to TRBD1. This CDR3 region has 15 residues. The V and J ends lost 6 bases and 1 base, in that order; junction bases with no gene match: 3. Germline lookup yields CDR1 ENHRY and CDR2 SYGVKD. The CDR3: CAIRPGQGNTGELFF. In nucleotides, the CDR3 is TGTGCCATCAGACCGGGACAGGGGAACACCGGGGAGCTGTTTTTT.

Only one count was recorded for this clone. The chain recombines TRBV5-6 with TRBJ2-7; D might be TRBD1 (5 bases). The V gene's germline CDR1 is SGHDT and CDR2 YYEEEE. V was shortened by 2 bases and J by 4 bases, with 16 bases between the two germline ends. The CDR3 length is 15 residues. CDR3 loop: CASSLLTARGYEQYF. CDR3 nucleotides: TGTGCCAGCAGCTTATTGACGGCAAGGGGATACGAGCAGTACTTC.

The chain couples TRBV18 to TRBJ2-7; D is unresolved. The CDR3 spans 13 residues. Germline V gene sequence: CDR1 KGHSH, CDR2 LQKENI. V was clipped by 1 base and J by 5 bases, with 9 bases between them. This CDR3 is CASSPLSSNEQYF. Here the CDR3 DNA reads TGTGCCAGCTCACCACTTAGTTCCAACGAGCAGTACTTC.

The table lists this clone with a few counts. The junction does not match germline at one end; this may be a read error. The V gene is TRBV6-5, the J gene TRBJ2-6, with a possible D match to TRBD1 (5 bases). CDR1 is MNHEY and CDR2 is SVGAGI in the germline V gene. The CDR3 is made up of 16 amino acids. The CDR3 DNA follows: TGTGCCAGCAGTTACTCAGTATCCTCTGGGGCCAACGGCCTGACTTTC. Translated, it gives CASSYSVSSGANGLTF.

The genes are TRBV5-6 and TRBJ2-5; TRBD1 agrees at 12 bases. CDR3 length equals 15 residues. The V gene's germline CDR1 is SGHDT and CDR2 YYEEEE. The V and J ends lost 3 bases and 5 bases, in that order; junction bases with no gene match: 5. The CDR3 DNA sequence: TGTGCCAGCAGCTCCGGGGACAGGGGGCGTGAGACCCAGTACTTC. Translating it yields CASSSGDRGRETQYF.

This clone was counted a few times. The CDR3 DNA reads as TGTGCCAGCAGTGATGAGGGGCAGGGGCTTGCGAACACTGAAGCTTTCTTT. It encodes CASSDEGQGLANTEAFF. The chain is built from TRBV25-1 and TRBJ1-1; maybe TRBD1 (6 bases). The V gene's germline CDR1 is MGHDK and CDR2 SYGVNS. Trimming removed 3 bases from V and 1 base from J, with 18 bases in between. The CDR3 contains 17 residues.

The V gene is TRBV2, the J gene TRBJ2-7; tentative D call: TRBD1 (5 bases). V dropped 1 base and J dropped 2 bases, with 21 bases sitting between them. CDR3 length: 18 amino acids. Germline V gene lookup returns CDR1 SNHLY and CDR2 FYNNEI. CDR3 residues: CASSEEGPHTKHPYEQYF. CDR3 bases: TGTGCCAGCAGTGAAGAGGGGCCCCACACCAAACACCCCTACGAGCAGTACTTC.

V usage is TRBV19 and J usage is TRBJ1-4; the D gene is possibly TRBD1 (5 bases). This CDR3 is 16 amino acids long. CDR1 LNHDA and CDR2 SQIVND come from the germline V gene (reference sequence). V dropped 1 base and J dropped 8 bases, with 17 bases sitting between them. CDR3 loop: CASSIVAVRVGEKLFF. The CDR3 region has the DNA TGTGCCAGTAGTATAGTGGCGGTCAGGGTGGGAGAAAAACTGTTTTTT.